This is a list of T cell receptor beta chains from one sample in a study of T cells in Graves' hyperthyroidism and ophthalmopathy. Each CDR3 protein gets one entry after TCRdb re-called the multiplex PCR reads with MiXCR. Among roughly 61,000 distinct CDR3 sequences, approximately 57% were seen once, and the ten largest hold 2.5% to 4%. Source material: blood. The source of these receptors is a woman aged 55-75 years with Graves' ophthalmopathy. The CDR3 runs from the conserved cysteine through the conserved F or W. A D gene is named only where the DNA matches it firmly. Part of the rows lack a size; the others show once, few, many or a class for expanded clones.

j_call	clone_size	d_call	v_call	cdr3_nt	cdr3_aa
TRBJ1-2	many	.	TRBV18	TGTGCCAGCTCACCTGGAGGGGAGTATGGCTACACCTTC	CASSPGGEYGYTF
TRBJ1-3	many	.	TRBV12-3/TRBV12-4	TGTGCCAGCAGTTTATTGGGACCGCGCTCTGGAAACACCATATATTTT	CASSLLGPRSGNTIYF
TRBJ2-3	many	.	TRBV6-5	TGTGCCAGCAGCCTCCGATCCACAGATACGCAGTATTTT	CASSLRSTDTQYF
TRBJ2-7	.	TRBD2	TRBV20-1	TGCAGTGCTAGAGATAGCGGGGGGGCCGACGAGCAGTACTTC	CSARDSGGADEQYF
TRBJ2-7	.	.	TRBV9	TGTGCCAGCAGCGTAGGGGCCGAGCAGTACTTC	CASSVGAEQYF
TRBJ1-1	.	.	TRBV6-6	TGTGCCGGCAGTTACCTTCGGGAGATGCAAGCTCTCTTT	CAGSYLREMQALF
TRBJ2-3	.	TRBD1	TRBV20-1	TGCAGTGCTCCGGACAGGCGAAACACAGATACGCAGTATTTT	CSAPDRRNTDTQYF
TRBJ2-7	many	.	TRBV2	TGTGCCAGCAGTGGGGAAATCCCGGGGGTAGGGTTCTCCTACGAGCAGTACTTC	CASSGEIPGVGFSYEQYF
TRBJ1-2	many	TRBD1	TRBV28	TGTGCCAGCAGTTTACCCGGGACAGGGGCGAGAGGCTACACCTTC	CASSLPGTGARGYTF
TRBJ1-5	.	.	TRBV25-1	TGTGTCAGCGTTGGGTCCCCGGGTAACGGGCAGCCCCAGCATTTT	CVSVGSPGNGQPQHF
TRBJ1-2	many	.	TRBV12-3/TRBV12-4	TGTGCCAGCAGTGACAGATCTCACTATGGCTACACCTTC	CASSDRSHYGYTF
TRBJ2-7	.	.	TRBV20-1	TGCAGTGCTAGAGGGGTAGCGGACACCTACGAGCAGTACTTC	CSARGVADTYEQYF
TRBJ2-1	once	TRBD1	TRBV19	TGTGCCAGTAGTATAGGAGGGGGCACCTCCTACAATGAGCAGTTCTTC	CASSIGGGTSYNEQFF
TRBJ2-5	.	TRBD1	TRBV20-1	TGCAGTGCTAGAGATGGGGACAGGGGGCAGGAGACCCAGTACTTC	CSARDGDRGQETQYF
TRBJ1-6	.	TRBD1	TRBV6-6	TGTGCCAGCGGACAGGGGGCCGGGAATTCACCCCTCCACTTT	CASGQGAGNSPLHF
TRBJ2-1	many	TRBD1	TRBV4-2	TGTGCCAGCAGCGGTGAGGGGGCAACGGGGTACAATGAGCAGTTCTTC	CASSGEGATGYNEQFF
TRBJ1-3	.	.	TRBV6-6	TGTGCCAGCCGTCACGGACAGCTGGACACCATATATTTT	CASRHGQLDTIYF
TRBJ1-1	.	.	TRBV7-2	TGTGCCAGCAGCTTTTTTAGCGGGGGCAGGAACACTGAAGCTTTCTTT	CASSFFSGGRNTEAFF
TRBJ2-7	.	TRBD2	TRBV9	TGTGCCAGCAGCGTTCTTGGGACTAGCGGGAGGAGTGAGCAGTACTTC	CASSVLGTSGRSEQYF
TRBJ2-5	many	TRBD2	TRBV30	TGTGCCTGGACCCCCGGGGGGGAAGAGACCCAGTACTTC	CAWTPGGEETQYF
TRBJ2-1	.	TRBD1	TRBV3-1	TGTGCCAGCAGCTTCGGACAGGGGGGATATAACTATGAGCAGTTCTTC	CASSFGQGGYNYEQFF
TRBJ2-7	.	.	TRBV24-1	TGTGCCACCAGTGACACCCACCAAGGGGGTCCCTACGAGCAGTACTTC	CATSDTHQGGPYEQYF
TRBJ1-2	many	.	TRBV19	TGTGCCAGTACCATGGCGGCAGGGAACTATGGCTACACCTTC	CASTMAAGNYGYTF
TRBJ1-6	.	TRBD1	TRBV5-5	TGTGCCAGCAGCTTCTCTACAGGGGGATCTTCACCCCTCCACTTT	CASSFSTGGSSPLHF
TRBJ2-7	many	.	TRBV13	TGTGCCAGCAGCTTAGGGCAGGGTATCCCCCTCCATTACGAGCAGTACTTC	CASSLGQGIPLHYEQYF
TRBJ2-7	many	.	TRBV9	TGTGCCAGCAGCGTAGGAGGGTTCAACGAGCAGTACTTC	CASSVGGFNEQYF
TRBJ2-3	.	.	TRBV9	TGTGCCAGCAGCGTGGATGGATCCCTCGACGGCGAGCAGGATTTT	CASSVDGSLDGEQDF
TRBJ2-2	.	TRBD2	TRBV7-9	TGTGCCAGCCCCCGACTAGCGGGGGGACTGGACACCGGGGAGCTGTTTTTT	CASPRLAGGLDTGELFF
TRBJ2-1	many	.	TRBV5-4	TGTGCCAGCAGCTTGGTTGGGCAGGGGACGTACAATGAGCAGTTCTTC	CASSLVGQGTYNEQFF
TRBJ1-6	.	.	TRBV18	TGTGCCAGCTCAGCACCTCCGAAATCACCCCTCCACTTT	CASSAPPKSPLHF
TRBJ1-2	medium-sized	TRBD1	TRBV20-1	TGCAGTGCCACCGGGACAGGGTATGGCTACACCTTC	CSATGTGYGYTF
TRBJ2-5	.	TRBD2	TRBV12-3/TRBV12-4	TGTGCCAGCAGCCCGGGACTAGGGACCCAGTACTTC	CASSPGLGTQYF
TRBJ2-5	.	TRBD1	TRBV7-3	TGTGCCAGCAGCTTAAGCCCCGGGACAGACCAAGAGACCCAGTACTTC	CASSLSPGTDQETQYF
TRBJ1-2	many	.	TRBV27	TGTGCCAGCAGTTTATCGGGTAACTATGGCTACACCTTC	CASSLSGNYGYTF
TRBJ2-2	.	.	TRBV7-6	TGTGCCAGCAGTTTGGGGCGACTAGTGGCGGCCGGGGAGCTGTTTTTT	CASSLGRLVAAGELFF